Following are 11 T cell receptor beta chains from one sample sequenced in a study of chemoradiotherapy in HPV16-positive cancers. The table came from immunoSEQ multiplex PCR; TCRdb's copy has only in-frame clones and leaves some out. The table includes about 12,000 clones, 90% detected once. The specimen was obtained from a patient who underwent chemoradiotherapy. These TCRs come from a human donor with HPV-associated anogenital cancer.

This chain uses TRBV19 with TRBJ1-1; 7 positions agree with TRBD1. V gave up 7 bases and J gave up 1 base; unmatched junction bases: 12. There are 16 residues in the CDR3. Looked up from germline, CDR1 is LNHDA and CDR2 is SQIVND (reference sequence). CDR3 DNA: TGTGCCAGTACCCCTCCACAGACAGGGAGGAACACTGAAGCTTTCTTT. Its protein is CASTPPQTGRNTEAFF.

The rearrangement joins TRBV5-1 to TRBJ2-2; D gene uncertain. Trimming removed 4 bases at V and 2 bases at J, with 3 bases between. CDR1 is SGHRS and CDR2 is YFSETQ in the germline V gene. The CDR3 runs 12 residues. The CDR3 coding sequence is TGCGCCAGCAGCGACAACACCGGGGAGCTGTTTTTT. Translation: CASSDNTGELFF.

This sequence joins TRBV7-9 and TRBJ1-4; TRBD1 agrees at 7 bases. With 5 bases clipped from V and 7 bases from J, the junction kept 10 bases outside the gene matches. This CDR3 is built from 15 residues. Germline loops: CDR1 SEHNR, CDR2 FQNEAQ (reference sequence). The CDR3 protein is CASSRGAGGTEKLFF. CDR3 in DNA: TGTGCCAGCAGCCGGGGTGCAGGGGGGACTGAAAAACTGTTTTTT.

The chain carries TRBV7-9 and TRBJ1-1; perhaps TRBD1 as D (6 bases). This CDR3 has 15 amino acids. Germline lookup yields CDR1 SEHNR and CDR2 FQNEAQ (reference sequence). Trimming pared 1 base from V and 6 bases from J, leaving 15 bases between. CDR3 DNA: TGTGCCAGCAGCTTAGGGGACACCCCGGCACCTGAAGCTTTCTTT. Translated, it gives CASSLGDTPAPEAFF. Full variable domain (remainder filled in from reference TRBV7-9 and TRBJ1-1): DTGVSQNPRHKITKRGQNVTFRCDPISEHNRLYWYRQTLGQGPEFLTYFQNEAQLEKSRLLSDRFSAERPKGSFSTLEIQRTEQGDSAMYLCASSLGDTPAPEAFFGQGTRLTVV.

CDR3 bases: TGTGCCAGCAGCCTGGACCGCGGGGAACCAAACACTGAAGCTTTCTTT. It encodes CASSLDRGEPNTEAFF. The V gene is TRBV5-4, the J gene TRBJ1-1; D unclear. Looked up from germline, CDR1 is SGHNT and CDR2 is YYREEE (reference sequence). V was cut by 4 bases and J by 2 bases, with 18 bases left in between. The CDR3 loop spans 16 amino acids.

The chain recombines TRBV6-1 with TRBJ1-5; TRBD1 matches at 9 bases. The CDR3 has 15 residues. Losses at the gene ends were 3 bases for V and 7 bases for J; bases not matched to a gene: 7. Looked up from germline, CDR1 is MNHNS and CDR2 is SASEGT. CDR3 in DNA: TGTGCCAGCAGTGAGAGCGGGACAGGGTGGCAGCCCCAGCATTTT. It specifies CASSESGTGWQPQHF.

The J gene is TRBJ2-2, the V gene TRBV10-3; D is ambiguous. Trimming cost V 3 bases and J 5 bases, with 7 bases left between them. The CDR3 spans 13 residues. The germline gives CDR1 ENHRY, CDR2 SYGVKD. CDR3 sequence reads: CAISDTNTGELFF. The CDR3 region has the DNA TGTGCCATCAGTGACACCAATACCGGGGAGCTGTTTTTT.

A note on this clone: One junction end does not reproduce the germline sequence, and a read error may be involved. The chain carries TRBV5-4 and TRBJ2-7, with unresolved D. Germline lookup yields CDR1 SGHNT and CDR2 YYREEE (reference sequence). The CDR3 spans 13 residues. The CDR3 sequence: CASSFPDLRAVKF. DNA of the CDR3: TGTGCCAGCAGCTTCCCCGACCTTCGGGCCGTAAAATTC. The complete variable domain, with remaining parts taken from reference TRBV5-4 and TRBJ2-7, reads ETGVTQSPTHLIKTRGQQVTLRCSSQSGHNTVSWYQQALGQGPQFIFQYYREEENGRGNFPPRFSGLQFPNYSSELNVNALELDDSALYLCASSFPDLRAVKFGPGTRLTVT.

This chain uses TRBV4-1 with TRBJ2-2; D unresolved. CDR1 is MGHRA and CDR2 is YSYEKL in the germline V gene. CDR3 length equals 14 residues. Trimming left V 4 bases short and J 1 base short, with 7 bases between. This CDR3 reads CASSRAENTGELFF. CDR3 in DNA: TGCGCCAGCAGCCGGGCGGAGAACACCGGGGAGCTGTTTTTT.

The rearrangement joins TRBV19 to TRBJ2-7; 7 bases are shared with TRBD1. The CDR3 is 16 residues long. In germline, CDR1 is LNHDA, CDR2 SQIVND (reference sequence). V was clipped by 0 bases and J by 3 bases; unmatched bases: 8. CDR3 DNA: TGTGCCAGTAGTATAGATCGGACAGGTTCCTTCTACGAGCAGTACTTC. Translated: CASSIDRTGSFYEQYF.

The chain joins TRBV2 to TRBJ2-1; D not resolved. V lost 5 bases to trimming and J lost 7 bases, with 6 bases between them. This CDR3 has 11 residues. Germline CDR1 reads SNHLY; CDR2 reads FYNNEI. CDR3 protein: CASSRMNEQFF. The CDR3 bases are TGTGCCAGCAGTCGAATGAATGAGCAGTTCTTC.